The rows below give T cell receptor beta chains drawn from one sample of a study of blood T cell repertoires in COVID-19. Data came from immunoSEQ multiplex PCR; TCRdb stores just in-frame clones and leaves some out. Among about 190,000 clones, 89% were seen once, and the ten largest hold around 7%. Sequencing was carried out using peripheral blood. These receptors came from a man aged 40-49 years with acute or convalescent COVID-19. Each CDR3 is given with its conserved first and last residue. The order of the fields is J gene, D gene, clone size, V gene, CDR3 DNA, CDR3 protein. D genes are given only for firm matches. The size of a clone is reported for some rows only, either as once, few or many, or as a class for expanded clones.

j_gene: TRBJ2-7; d_gene: -; abundance: -; v_gene: TRBV5-6; CDR3nt: TGTGCCAGCAGCTACAGGGTTAAGGTCTACGAGCAGTACTTC; CDR3aa: CASSYRVKVYEQYF
j_gene: TRBJ2-5; d_gene: TRBD2; abundance: -; v_gene: TRBV18; CDR3nt: TGTGCCAGCTCGCGGGACTACAAACAAGAGACCCAGTACTTC; CDR3aa: CASSRDYKQETQYF
j_gene: TRBJ2-7; d_gene: TRBD1; abundance: -; v_gene: TRBV3-1/TRBV3-2; CDR3nt: TGTGCCAGCAGCCCAGGACAGGTTAGCTCCTACGAGCAGTACTTC; CDR3aa: CASSPGQVSSYEQYF
j_gene: TRBJ1-5; d_gene: -; abundance: once; v_gene: TRBV11-2; CDR3nt: TGTGCCAGCAGCTTAGGGCAGAATCAGCCCCAGCATTTT; CDR3aa: CASSLGQNQPQHF
j_gene: TRBJ2-7; d_gene: TRBD2; abundance: -; v_gene: TRBV5-6; CDR3nt: TGTGCCAGCAGCCGGGGACTAGAAGCCCTCATAGGGGAGCAGTACTTC; CDR3aa: CASSRGLEALIGEQYF
j_gene: TRBJ1-2; d_gene: -; abundance: -; v_gene: TRBV18; CDR3nt: TGTGCCAGCTCACCCCCAGGGTGGGTTAACTATGGCTACACCTTC; CDR3aa: CASSPPGWVNYGYTF
j_gene: TRBJ2-7; d_gene: TRBD1; abundance: -; v_gene: TRBV6-5; CDR3nt: TGTGCCAGCAGCGCGGACAGGGTCGTAAACGAGCAGTACTTC; CDR3aa: CASSADRVVNEQYF
j_gene: TRBJ1-1; d_gene: TRBD1; abundance: -; v_gene: TRBV3-1/TRBV3-2; CDR3nt: TGTGCCAGCAGCCGTACAGGGGGCTTCACTGAAGCTTTCTTT; CDR3aa: CASSRTGGFTEAFF
j_gene: TRBJ1-1; d_gene: -; abundance: few; v_gene: TRBV5-1; CDR3nt: TGCGCCAGCAGCCAACAGGGCAGCTACACTGAAGCTTTCTTT; CDR3aa: CASSQQGSYTEAFF
j_gene: TRBJ1-1; d_gene: -; abundance: -; v_gene: TRBV6-4; CDR3nt: TGTGCCAGCAGTGAAGAGGGCTGGAGCACTGAAGCTTTCTTT; CDR3aa: CASSEEGWSTEAFF
j_gene: TRBJ2-3; d_gene: TRBD2; abundance: -; v_gene: TRBV5-1; CDR3nt: TGCGCCAGCGGAGGCGGGGGGGCTGATACGCAGTATTTT; CDR3aa: CASGGGGADTQYF
j_gene: TRBJ1-3; d_gene: -; abundance: -; v_gene: TRBV4-3; CDR3nt: TGCGCCAGCAGCCAAGATCCCTGGGCCGGAAACACCATATATTTT; CDR3aa: CASSQDPWAGNTIYF
j_gene: TRBJ1-5; d_gene: -; abundance: once; v_gene: TRBV3-1/TRBV3-2; CDR3nt: TGTGCCAGCAGCCCGGCGGACAGACCCAATCAGCCCCAGCATTTT; CDR3aa: CASSPADRPNQPQHF
j_gene: TRBJ1-2; d_gene: TRBD1; abundance: once; v_gene: TRBV3-1/TRBV3-2; CDR3nt: TGTGCCAGCAGCTATACCCGGGACAGCTATGGCTACACCTTC; CDR3aa: CASSYTRDSYGYTF
j_gene: TRBJ1-2; d_gene: -; abundance: -; v_gene: TRBV6-1; CDR3nt: TGTGCCAGCAGTGAATTTCGGGGTGGCTACACCTTC; CDR3aa: CASSEFRGGYTF
j_gene: TRBJ1-1; d_gene: -; abundance: -; v_gene: TRBV5-5; CDR3nt: TGTGCCAGCAGCTTCGAGGAGGACACTGAAGCTTTCTTT; CDR3aa: CASSFEEDTEAFF
j_gene: TRBJ2-2; d_gene: TRBD2; abundance: -; v_gene: TRBV30; CDR3nt: TGTGCCTGGAGTTCCCTAGCGGGGGGGAGGTCCGGGGAGCTGTTTTTT; CDR3aa: CAWSSLAGGRSGELFF
j_gene: TRBJ1-2; d_gene: -; abundance: -; v_gene: TRBV6-1; CDR3nt: TGTGCCAGCACCTACGGGGGGGGTGGCTACACCTTC; CDR3aa: CASTYGGGGYTF
j_gene: TRBJ2-3; d_gene: TRBD2; abundance: once; v_gene: TRBV10-3; CDR3nt: TGTGCCATCAGCCCCCCGAGGGGACTAGGGCCCCTTAGTACAGATACGCAGTATTTT; CDR3aa: CAISPPRGLGPLSTDTQYF
j_gene: TRBJ1-4; d_gene: TRBD1; abundance: -; v_gene: TRBV9; CDR3nt: TGTGCCAGCAGCTCCCCGGGACAGGGGGTTCGGAATGAAAAACTGTTTTTT; CDR3aa: CASSSPGQGVRNEKLFF
j_gene: TRBJ2-2; d_gene: TRBD1; abundance: -; v_gene: TRBV27; CDR3nt: TGTGCCAGCAGTCCTCATCAGGGGGCAACCGGGGAGCTGTTTTTT; CDR3aa: CASSPHQGATGELFF
j_gene: TRBJ2-5; d_gene: TRBD1; abundance: -; v_gene: TRBV4-1; CDR3nt: TGCGCCAGCAGCCAACCCGACAGGGACCAAGAGACCCAGTACTTC; CDR3aa: CASSQPDRDQETQYF
j_gene: TRBJ2-5; d_gene: TRBD1; abundance: -; v_gene: TRBV10-3; CDR3nt: TGTGCCATCAGTGCCGGACAGGGATTTTCGGCGACCCAGTACTTC; CDR3aa: CAISAGQGFSATQYF
j_gene: TRBJ2-2; d_gene: TRBD1; abundance: -; v_gene: TRBV7-9; CDR3nt: TGTGCCAGCAGCTTTTTCGAGGGGGCGGTTGGCACCGGGGAGCTGTTTTTT; CDR3aa: CASSFFEGAVGTGELFF
j_gene: TRBJ1-2; d_gene: TRBD1; abundance: once; v_gene: TRBV19; CDR3nt: TGTGCCAGTAGGAACAGGGGCTCCTATGGCTACACCTTC; CDR3aa: CASRNRGSYGYTF
j_gene: TRBJ2-3; d_gene: -; abundance: once; v_gene: TRBV3-1/TRBV3-2; CDR3nt: TGTGCCAGCAGCCAAGTCGCGGTGAGAGATACGCAGTATTTT; CDR3aa: CASSQVAVRDTQYF
j_gene: TRBJ2-7; d_gene: -; abundance: -; v_gene: TRBV11-2; CDR3nt: TGTGCCAGCAGCTTAAAGGCAGGGTCCTACGAGCAGTACTTC; CDR3aa: CASSLKAGSYEQYF
j_gene: TRBJ2-1; d_gene: TRBD2; abundance: -; v_gene: TRBV7-6; CDR3nt: TGTGCCAGCAGCACCAGTAGCGCGGGGGTGTACAATGAGCAGTTCTTC; CDR3aa: CASSTSSAGVYNEQFF
j_gene: TRBJ2-7; d_gene: -; abundance: -; v_gene: TRBV7-7; CDR3nt: TGTGCTAGCAGTTTCGGGAGAGGGGACGAGCAGTACTTC; CDR3aa: CASSFGRGDEQYF
j_gene: TRBJ2-1; d_gene: -; abundance: once; v_gene: TRBV10-3; CDR3nt: TGTGCCATCAAGGGGGACGGCTCCTACAATGAGCAGTTCTTC; CDR3aa: CAIKGDGSYNEQFF
j_gene: TRBJ2-7; d_gene: TRBD1; abundance: -; v_gene: TRBV4-2; CDR3nt: TGTGCCAGCAGCCAAGAGGGACAGGGGGCCTCCTACGAGCAGTACTTC; CDR3aa: CASSQEGQGASYEQYF
j_gene: TRBJ2-5; d_gene: -; abundance: -; v_gene: TRBV2; CDR3nt: TGTGCCAGCATAAGTGGCGGGACGGTGTACCAAGAGACCCAGTACTTC; CDR3aa: CASISGGTVYQETQYF
j_gene: TRBJ2-3; d_gene: TRBD2; abundance: -; v_gene: TRBV19; CDR3nt: TGTGCCAGTACCCCTTCTAGGCGGGGGGGCACAGATACGCAGTATTTT; CDR3aa: CASTPSRRGGTDTQYF
j_gene: TRBJ1-2; d_gene: -; abundance: -; v_gene: TRBV6-5; CDR3nt: TGTGCCAGCAGACGCCCTACGGATCGGGGCTATGGCTACACCTTC; CDR3aa: CASRRPTDRGYGYTF
j_gene: TRBJ2-1; d_gene: -; abundance: -; v_gene: TRBV4-2; CDR3nt: TGTGCCAGCAGCCAGGAGCGTAACTCCTACAATGAGCAGTTCTTC; CDR3aa: CASSQERNSYNEQFF
j_gene: TRBJ1-2; d_gene: -; abundance: few; v_gene: TRBV11-2; CDR3nt: TGTGCCAGCAGCTTAGGACAGAACGACGGCTACACCTTC; CDR3aa: CASSLGQNDGYTF
j_gene: TRBJ2-3; d_gene: -; abundance: -; v_gene: TRBV6-4; CDR3nt: TGTGCCAGCAGTGACTCGGTCAGGGGTATAGATACGCAGTATTTT; CDR3aa: CASSDSVRGIDTQYF
j_gene: TRBJ1-2; d_gene: TRBD1; abundance: -; v_gene: TRBV25-1; CDR3nt: TGTGCCAGCAGTCTCGGACAGGGGTATGGCTACACCTTC; CDR3aa: CASSLGQGYGYTF
j_gene: TRBJ1-2; d_gene: TRBD1; abundance: once; v_gene: TRBV19; CDR3nt: TGTGCCAGCCGAACAGGGGCAGCGGACTATGGCTACACCTTC; CDR3aa: CASRTGAADYGYTF
j_gene: TRBJ2-3; d_gene: -; abundance: -; v_gene: TRBV2; CDR3nt: TGTGCCAGCAGGACCGGGACACCGAGCACAGATACGCAGTATTTT; CDR3aa: CASRTGTPSTDTQYF
j_gene: TRBJ1-1; d_gene: TRBD1; abundance: -; v_gene: TRBV27; CDR3nt: TGTGCCAGCAGTCCCCCAGGGGGGATGTTGAACACTGAAGCTTTCTTT; CDR3aa: CASSPPGGMLNTEAFF
j_gene: TRBJ2-1; d_gene: -; abundance: -; v_gene: TRBV6-6; CDR3nt: TGTGCCAGCAGGGGACACTTACAGGGCTACAATGAGCAGTTCTTC; CDR3aa: CASRGHLQGYNEQFF
j_gene: TRBJ2-1; d_gene: TRBD2; abundance: -; v_gene: TRBV19; CDR3nt: TGTGCCAGTAGTATGCGGGGGGCCAATCTCTACTTTGAGCAGTTCTTC; CDR3aa: CASSMRGANLYFEQFF
j_gene: TRBJ1-4; d_gene: -; abundance: -; v_gene: TRBV18; CDR3nt: TGTGCCAGCTCACCACCTGTGCGGGAAAAACTGTTTTTT; CDR3aa: CASSPPVREKLFF
j_gene: TRBJ1-6; d_gene: TRBD1; abundance: -; v_gene: TRBV6-6; CDR3nt: TGTGCCAGCAGTTCCGACAGGGCGGGTAATTCACCCCTCCACTTT; CDR3aa: CASSSDRAGNSPLHF
j_gene: TRBJ2-7; d_gene: -; abundance: many; v_gene: TRBV21-1; CDR3nt: TGTGCCAGCAGAGACAGAGAGCAGTACTTC; CDR3aa: CASRDREQYF
j_gene: TRBJ2-5; d_gene: -; abundance: -; v_gene: TRBV6-5; CDR3nt: TGTGCCAGCAGCGCAGCGTACCAAGAGACCCAGTACTTC; CDR3aa: CASSAAYQETQYF
j_gene: TRBJ1-6; d_gene: -; abundance: -; v_gene: TRBV5-1; CDR3nt: TGCGCCAGCAGCGTGAACCACCCTACAGGGTCTAATTCACCCCTCCACTTT; CDR3aa: CASSVNHPTGSNSPLHF
j_gene: TRBJ2-5; d_gene: -; abundance: once; v_gene: TRBV30; CDR3nt: TGTGCCTGGAGTGTAACGACAGCGAGCAGCGAGACCCAGTACTTC; CDR3aa: CAWSVTTASSETQYF
j_gene: TRBJ1-1; d_gene: -; abundance: -; v_gene: TRBV7-2; CDR3nt: TGTGCCAGCAGCTTCAACAGGGATCGTGAAGCTTTCTTT; CDR3aa: CASSFNRDREAFF
j_gene: TRBJ1-4; d_gene: TRBD1; abundance: -; v_gene: TRBV6-1; CDR3nt: TGTGCCAGCAGTGAAAAGACAGGGTCTAATGAAAAACTGTTTTTT; CDR3aa: CASSEKTGSNEKLFF
j_gene: TRBJ2-1; d_gene: TRBD2; abundance: -; v_gene: TRBV11-3; CDR3nt: TGTGCCAGCAGCTTAGGGCGGACTAGCAGGACCGACAATGAGCAGTTCTTC; CDR3aa: CASSLGRTSRTDNEQFF
j_gene: TRBJ1-2; d_gene: TRBD1; abundance: -; v_gene: TRBV7-6; CDR3nt: TGTGCCAGCAGCCCCCCCCTTGGACAGGGAACCGGCTACACCTTC; CDR3aa: CASSPPLGQGTGYTF
j_gene: TRBJ1-3; d_gene: TRBD1; abundance: once; v_gene: TRBV5-1; CDR3nt: TGCGCCAGCAGCACAGGACAGGGAAGGGTCAACACCATATATTTT; CDR3aa: CASSTGQGRVNTIYF
j_gene: TRBJ2-1; d_gene: TRBD1; abundance: -; v_gene: TRBV12-3/TRBV12-4; CDR3nt: TGTGCCAGCAGTTTGATGGGACAGTCTGAGCAGTTCTTC; CDR3aa: CASSLMGQSEQFF
j_gene: TRBJ1-1; d_gene: -; abundance: medium-sized; v_gene: TRBV6-2/TRBV6-3; CDR3nt: TGTGCCAGCAGTTACTCTCTTGCAGACTTGAACACTGAAGCTTTCTTT; CDR3aa: CASSYSLADLNTEAFF
j_gene: TRBJ1-1; d_gene: -; abundance: -; v_gene: TRBV4-2; CDR3nt: TGTGCCAGCAGCCAATCAGGGCTAAAGACTGAAGCTTTCTTT; CDR3aa: CASSQSGLKTEAFF
j_gene: TRBJ1-6; d_gene: TRBD1; abundance: few; v_gene: TRBV28; CDR3nt: TGTGCCAGCAGTTTCGGCAGGGGGAATTCACCCCTCCACTTT; CDR3aa: CASSFGRGNSPLHF
j_gene: TRBJ2-2; d_gene: -; abundance: -; v_gene: TRBV6-4; CDR3nt: TGTGCCAGCAGTGGGGGCCAGGGAAACACCGGGGAGCTGTTTTTT; CDR3aa: CASSGGQGNTGELFF